This is a list of T cell receptor beta chains from one sample in a study of T cell responses to AZD1222 COVID-19 vaccine. Repertoires were generated with immunoSEQ multiplex PCR, while TCRdb's copy carries only in-frame clones and drops some. The repertoire holds roughly 140,000 clones, with roughly 91% as singletons. Sequenced material: peripheral blood, taken on day 0 of AZD1222 vaccination. These receptors came from an adult in good health. CDR3s include the opening cysteine and the closing phenylalanine or tryptophan. Each record gives: J gene, clone size, V gene, D gene, CDR3 protein, CDR3 DNA. A D gene is named only where the DNA matches it firmly. Size is omitted from some rows. Given values are once, few, many or a class for expanded clones.

TRBJ1-5	.	TRBV7-2	.	CASSRSGVSNQPQHF	TGTGCCAGCAGCCGTTCGGGGGTTAGCAATCAGCCCCAGCATTTT
TRBJ1-5	.	TRBV11-2	TRBD1	CASSPGQGASRNQPQHF	TGTGCCAGCAGCCCGGGACAGGGGGCAAGTAGAAATCAGCCCCAGCATTTT
TRBJ2-7	.	TRBV19	TRBD2	CASSIEGGLAGEGVGYEQYF	TGTGCCAGTAGTATAGAAGGCGGACTAGCGGGAGAGGGGGTAGGTTACGAGCAGTACTTC
TRBJ1-5	.	TRBV7-9	.	CASSLGGGNYQPQHF	TGTGCCAGCAGCTTAGGGGGAGGCAATTATCAGCCCCAGCATTTT
TRBJ2-3	.	TRBV7-9	.	CASSLAEQARPRTDTQYF	TGTGCCAGCAGCTTAGCGGAACAGGCCCGTCCCCGCACAGATACGCAGTATTTT
TRBJ2-1	.	TRBV3-1/TRBV3-2	.	CASSRGTTNEQFF	TGTGCCAGCAGCCGAGGCACTACCAATGAGCAGTTCTTC
TRBJ1-2	.	TRBV5-6	.	CASSVGGAHNYGYTF	TGTGCCAGCAGCGTTGGAGGGGCGCATAACTATGGCTACACCTTC
TRBJ2-3	once	TRBV29-1	.	CSALGDASTDTQYF	TGCAGCGCACTAGGAGATGCTAGCACAGATACGCAGTATTTT
TRBJ2-4	.	TRBV29-1	TRBD2	CSVGTSPGGRNIQYF	TGCAGCGTTGGGACTAGTCCGGGAGGGCGAAACATTCAGTACTTC
TRBJ1-4	.	TRBV19	TRBD1	CASRLTGTGNEKLFF	TGTGCCAGTAGACTCACCGGGACAGGGAATGAAAAACTGTTTTTT
TRBJ1-2	.	TRBV9	TRBD1	CASSGLDRWKGYTF	TGTGCCAGCAGCGGGCTGGACAGGTGGAAGGGCTACACCTTC
TRBJ1-5	.	TRBV12-5	.	CASGLVTGRGVNQPQHF	TGTGCTAGTGGTTTGGTAACGGGCAGGGGAGTCAATCAGCCCCAGCATTTT
TRBJ1-2	.	TRBV5-1	.	CASSGDPSGGGRSGYTF	TGCGCCAGCAGCGGGGACCCGAGCGGTGGGGGACGGTCTGGCTACACCTTC
TRBJ1-1	.	TRBV5-6	.	CASSRGWGTEAFF	TGTGCCAGCAGCCGGGGGTGGGGCACTGAAGCTTTCTTT
TRBJ1-1	.	TRBV27	.	CASSLVIGGNTEAFF	TGTGCCAGCAGTTTAGTAATAGGGGGGAACACTGAAGCTTTCTTT
TRBJ2-2	.	TRBV4-1	TRBD2	CASSPGLAGGPVTGELFF	TGCGCCAGCAGCCCGGGGCTAGCGGGAGGGCCGGTCACCGGGGAGCTGTTTTTT
TRBJ2-2	once	TRBV11-2	.	CASSSGETGELFF	TGTGCCAGCAGCTCAGGGGAAACCGGGGAGCTGTTTTTT
TRBJ1-2	few	TRBV29-1	.	CSSWGDYGYTF	TGCAGCTCATGGGGGGACTATGGCTACACCTTC
TRBJ1-1	.	TRBV18	.	CASSPRGSNTEAFF	TGTGCCAGCTCACCGAGGGGTTCGAACACTGAAGCTTTCTTT
TRBJ1-2	.	TRBV29-1	TRBD1	CSVEDQLDRPFTNYGYTF	TGCAGCGTTGAAGATCAATTGGACAGGCCCTTCACTAACTATGGCTACACCTTC
TRBJ2-1	once	TRBV7-8	.	CASSSHPRAATYNEQFF	TGTGCCAGCAGCTCCCACCCCCGGGCCGCCACCTACAATGAGCAGTTCTTC
TRBJ1-3	.	TRBV5-1	.	CASRDNRNSGNTIYF	TGCGCCAGCAGAGACAACAGAAACTCTGGAAACACCATATATTTT